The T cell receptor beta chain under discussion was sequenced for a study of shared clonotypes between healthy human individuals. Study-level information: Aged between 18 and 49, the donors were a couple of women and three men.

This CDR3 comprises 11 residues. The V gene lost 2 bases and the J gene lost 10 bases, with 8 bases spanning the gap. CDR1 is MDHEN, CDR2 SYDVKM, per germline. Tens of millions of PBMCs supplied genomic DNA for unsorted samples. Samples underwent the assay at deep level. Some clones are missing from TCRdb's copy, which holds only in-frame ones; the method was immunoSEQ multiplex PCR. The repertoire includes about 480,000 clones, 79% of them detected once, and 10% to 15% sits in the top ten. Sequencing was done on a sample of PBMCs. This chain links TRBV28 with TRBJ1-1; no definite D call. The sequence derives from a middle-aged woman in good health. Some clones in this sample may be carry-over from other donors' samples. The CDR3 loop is CASSLGIGAFF. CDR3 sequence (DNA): TGTGCCAGCAGTTTAGGGATAGGAGCTTTCTTT.